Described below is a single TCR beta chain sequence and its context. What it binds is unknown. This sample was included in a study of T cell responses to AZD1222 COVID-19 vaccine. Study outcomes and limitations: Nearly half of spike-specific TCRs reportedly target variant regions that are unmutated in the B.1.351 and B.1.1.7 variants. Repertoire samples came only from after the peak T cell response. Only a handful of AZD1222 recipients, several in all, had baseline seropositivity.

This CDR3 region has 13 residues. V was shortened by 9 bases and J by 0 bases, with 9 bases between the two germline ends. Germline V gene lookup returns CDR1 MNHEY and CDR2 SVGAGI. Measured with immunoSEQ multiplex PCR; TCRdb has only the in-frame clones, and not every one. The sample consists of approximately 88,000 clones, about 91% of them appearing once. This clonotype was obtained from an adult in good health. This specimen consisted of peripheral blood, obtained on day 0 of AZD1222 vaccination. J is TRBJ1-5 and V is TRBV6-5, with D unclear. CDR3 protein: CASKFVSNQPQHF. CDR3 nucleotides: TGTGCCAGTAAGTTTGTTAGCAATCAGCCCCAGCATTTT.